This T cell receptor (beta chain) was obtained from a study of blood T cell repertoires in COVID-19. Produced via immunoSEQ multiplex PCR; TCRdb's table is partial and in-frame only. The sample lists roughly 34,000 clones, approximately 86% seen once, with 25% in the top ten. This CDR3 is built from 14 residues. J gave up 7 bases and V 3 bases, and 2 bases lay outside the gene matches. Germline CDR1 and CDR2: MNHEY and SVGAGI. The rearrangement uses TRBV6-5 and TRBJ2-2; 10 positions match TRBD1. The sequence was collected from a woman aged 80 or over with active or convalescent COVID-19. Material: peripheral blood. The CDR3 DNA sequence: TGTGCCAGCAGTTATCGGGACAGGGGCGGGGAGCTGTTTTTT. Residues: CASSYRDRGGELFF.